This T cell receptor (beta chain) came from a study of blood T cell repertoires in COVID-19. On the study more broadly: In each case, the material was cDNA or gDNA derived from T cells, B-cell-depleted T cells, or PBMCs.

This CDR3 contains 15 residues. V gave up 6 bases and J gave up 1 base; unmatched junction bases: 5. From germline, CDR1 is MNHEY and CDR2 SVGAGI. Assay: immunoSEQ multiplex PCR; the TCRdb copy retains only in-frame clones and omits some. The top ten clones hold 20% to 25% of a sample with approximately 110,000 clones, approximately 80% of them seen once. This TCR derives from a man aged 65-85 years with active or convalescent COVID-19. The rearrangement uses TRBV6-5 and TRBJ2-5, with 10 bases fitting TRBD2. The specimen was peripheral blood. For the CDR3, the DNA is TGTGCCAGCAGGATTAGCGGGGGGCGCCAAGAGACCCAGTACTTC. It is translated as CASRISGGRQETQYF.